The T cell receptor beta chain under discussion was sequenced for a study of blood T cells in healthy people across ages. Every participating donor contributed 7.5 to 10 milliliters of peripheral blood through a draw. For the second PCR, which ran for about 6 to 11 cycles, a sample-barcoded 5' primer and a J-beta primer mix were used. A single record per CDR3 protein comes from TCRdb applying MiXCR to the 5' RACE reads. The sample lists about 570,000 distinct CDR3 sequences, around a quarter occurring once. These data were also filed under a second study, of T cells of mothers and their children. Per that paper: Reads recorded for TCR beta CDR3 numbered over 9 million per mother and several million per child. Evidence of persistent microchimeric T cell clones was absent.

The sample was blood. This receptor was obtained from a boy aged 2 to 10 in good health.

CDR3 amino acids: CASSPQLAGAGGEQFF. The CDR3 DNA reads TGTGCCAGTAGTCCCCAACTAGCGGGAGCAGGTGGCGAGCAGTTCTTC. The chain is built from TRBV19 and TRBJ2-1; 11 bases line up with TRBD2. V shed 5 bases and J 10 bases; nucleotides not matched to a gene: 13. Germline CDR1 is LNHDA and CDR2 is SQIVND (reference sequence). The CDR3 is made up of 16 amino acids.